This entry features one T cell receptor beta chain sequence. Original analysis: Nucleated cell counts were estimated from reference gene primer amplification. Sequencing used immunoSEQ multiplex PCR; TCRdb keeps in-frame clones, though not all of them. Clonal size and the V and J genes are those of that table, whereas D and trimming came from the DNA. The data contain 60,000 to 90,000 clones, approximately 80% of them singletons. The length of the CDR3 is 13 residues. Germline V lookup: CDR1 LNHNV, CDR2 YYDKDF (reference sequence). V was clipped by 0 bases and J by 7 bases, with 7 bases between them. This sample is part of a study of blood T cell repertoires in COVID-19. Across the whole study: The samples span acute and convalescent COVID-19 from the United States, Italy and Spain. Nucleic acid was either cDNA or gDNA, and it came from T cells, B-cell-depleted T cells, or PBMCs.

The receptor was derived from a man aged 55-75 years with active or convalescent COVID-19. The chain joins TRBV15 to TRBJ1-5; D unresolved. Input material: peripheral blood. The CDR3 here is CATSRDYRQPQHF. The CDR3 DNA reads as TGTGCCACCAGCAGAGATTATCGGCAGCCCCAGCATTTT.